A selection of T cell receptor beta chains follows, all from one sample in a study of blood T cell repertoires in COVID-19. Assay: immunoSEQ multiplex PCR; the TCRdb copy retains only in-frame clones and omits some. The sample has over 300,000 clones; about 88% are singletons. The sample consisted of PBMCs or T cells enriched from blood (not recorded which). All receptors come from a woman in her 40s who had recovered from COVID-19. The conserved cysteine and the conserved F or W are not part of the CDR3 here. D genes are given only for firm matches. Some rows have no size entry. The others give once, few or many, or a class for an expanded clone.

d_gene: TRBD1; j_gene: TRBJ2-3; v_gene: TRBV10-3; abundance: -; CDR3aa: AIREGQGDTQY
d_gene: TRBD1; j_gene: TRBJ1-6; v_gene: TRBV2; abundance: once; CDR3aa: ASSRTGDGSYNSPLH
d_gene: -; j_gene: TRBJ2-2; v_gene: TRBV6-5; abundance: -; CDR3aa: ASTVRKGNTGELF
d_gene: TRBD2; j_gene: TRBJ2-3; v_gene: TRBV29-1; abundance: -; CDR3aa: SVDGSGTSGDTQY
d_gene: TRBD2; j_gene: TRBJ2-5; v_gene: TRBV30; abundance: -; CDR3aa: AWSVGRAETQY
d_gene: -; j_gene: TRBJ1-2; v_gene: TRBV3-1/TRBV3-2; abundance: -; CDR3aa: ASSQDWGGGYGYT
d_gene: -; j_gene: TRBJ2-3; v_gene: TRBV19; abundance: -; CDR3aa: ASGPLRGSTDTQY
d_gene: -; j_gene: TRBJ2-2; v_gene: TRBV6-5; abundance: -; CDR3aa: ASRTGLVGGELF
d_gene: -; j_gene: TRBJ2-2; v_gene: TRBV7-9; abundance: once; CDR3aa: ASSRGAGELF
d_gene: -; j_gene: TRBJ1-1; v_gene: TRBV28; abundance: -; CDR3aa: ASSLSGAEAF
d_gene: TRBD1; j_gene: TRBJ2-1; v_gene: TRBV7-9; abundance: -; CDR3aa: ASSRGQGKF
d_gene: -; j_gene: TRBJ2-5; v_gene: TRBV29-1; abundance: -; CDR3aa: SASEETQY
d_gene: -; j_gene: TRBJ1-3; v_gene: TRBV6-5; abundance: -; CDR3aa: ASSKGVSGNTIY
d_gene: TRBD2; j_gene: TRBJ2-1; v_gene: TRBV5-3; abundance: -; CDR3aa: ARSSTSGRYNEQF
d_gene: TRBD2; j_gene: TRBJ2-1; v_gene: TRBV24-1; abundance: -; CDR3aa: ATSVGGGRINEQF
d_gene: -; j_gene: TRBJ2-1; v_gene: TRBV6-1; abundance: -; CDR3aa: ASSEGPGGNEQF
d_gene: -; j_gene: TRBJ1-6; v_gene: TRBV7-9; abundance: few; CDR3aa: ASSLAAVAYNSPLH
d_gene: TRBD1; j_gene: TRBJ1-5; v_gene: TRBV7-2; abundance: -; CDR3aa: ASSPEPGQAFSPQH
d_gene: -; j_gene: TRBJ1-2; v_gene: TRBV20-1; abundance: -; CDR3aa: SADIGSYT
d_gene: -; j_gene: TRBJ1-1; v_gene: TRBV6-5; abundance: -; CDR3aa: ASSPQVNTEAF
d_gene: TRBD2; j_gene: TRBJ2-4; v_gene: TRBV10-1; abundance: -; CDR3aa: ASSGSGENIQY
d_gene: TRBD2; j_gene: TRBJ2-3; v_gene: TRBV7-3; abundance: -; CDR3aa: ASRPNGGGGTDTQY
d_gene: -; j_gene: TRBJ2-5; v_gene: TRBV25-1; abundance: -; CDR3aa: ASSGGGGWGTQY
d_gene: TRBD1; j_gene: TRBJ2-5; v_gene: TRBV7-3; abundance: -; CDR3aa: ASSLVPQGAGETQY
d_gene: TRBD1; j_gene: TRBJ1-3; v_gene: TRBV5-1; abundance: -; CDR3aa: ASSLATGGQNTIY
d_gene: TRBD1; j_gene: TRBJ1-2; v_gene: TRBV27; abundance: -; CDR3aa: ASSFEEKGGARDSGYT
d_gene: TRBD1; j_gene: TRBJ1-6; v_gene: TRBV6-5; abundance: -; CDR3aa: ASTQGGSNSPLH
d_gene: -; j_gene: TRBJ1-1; v_gene: TRBV7-2; abundance: -; CDR3aa: ASSLRDKNTEAF
d_gene: -; j_gene: TRBJ2-3; v_gene: TRBV12-1; abundance: -; CDR3aa: ASSIRERPPPDTQY
d_gene: -; j_gene: TRBJ1-2; v_gene: TRBV7-9; abundance: once; CDR3aa: AMSEGGGDDYGYT
d_gene: TRBD1; j_gene: TRBJ2-7; v_gene: TRBV6-4; abundance: -; CDR3aa: ASSGTAGGDYEQY
d_gene: TRBD2; j_gene: TRBJ2-5; v_gene: TRBV2; abundance: -; CDR3aa: ARDRSGGPGEETQY
d_gene: -; j_gene: TRBJ2-7; v_gene: TRBV28; abundance: -; CDR3aa: ASSPRGGGKYEQY
d_gene: -; j_gene: TRBJ2-1; v_gene: TRBV7-9; abundance: -; CDR3aa: ASSLGRLTYNEQF
d_gene: -; j_gene: TRBJ1-3; v_gene: TRBV28; abundance: -; CDR3aa: ASIGGSRSSGNTIY